The present entry profiles one T cell receptor (beta chain) with its context. This entry comes from a study of T cell responses to AZD1222 COVID-19 vaccine. Germline values: CDR1 KGHSH, CDR2 LQKENI. The V and J ends lost 6 bases and 4 bases respectively, with 24 bases between them. The CDR3 covers 17 residues. TCRdb's copy holds only in-frame clones and misses some; the assay was immunoSEQ multiplex PCR. The sample includes 140,000 to 150,000 clones, about 94% seen only once; the top ten take under 4%. The sample consisted of peripheral blood, taken on day 0 of AZD1222 vaccination. This TCR was sampled from an adult in good health. The rearrangement links TRBV18 to TRBJ1-2; tentative D call: TRBD1 (6 bases). The CDR3 nucleotides are TGTGCCAGCTCGGTAGAGGGACACCACGCCGGGGGCTATGGCTACACCTTC. It codes for CASSVEGHHAGGYGYTF.